The T cell receptor beta chain described here comes from a study of cytomegalovirus exposure and HLA in healthy donors. Researchers ran the PCR with 60 Vbeta and 13 Jbeta primers. Per the study methods: Later work found approximately 80 million unique TCR beta chains, with approximately 12 million shared. Sequenced by immunoSEQ multiplex PCR; TCRdb stores in-frame clones only, minus some. Clone size and the V and J calls come from that table; the DNA yielded D and trimming. The sample records some 120,000 clones, over 70% being singletons. Study-level findings and limits: When the data were analyzed later, several of the most significant clusters appeared to be linked to common viral pathogens.

The V end was cut by 3 bases, the J end by 0 bases, with 8 bases between. Germline CDR1 SEHNR, CDR2 FQNEAQ (reference sequence). This CDR3 comprises 14 residues. About this clone itself: The antigen remains unidentified.

All donors participated as healthy donors of bone marrow. Though probably carrying unrecorded immune exposures, donors were nominally healthy at sampling. The clonotype comes from a female donor in good health and CMV-seronegative. The rearrangement links TRBV7-9 to TRBJ1-2; D not certain. Material for sequencing was PBMCs. CDR3 region: CASSLERANYGYTF. In nucleotides, the CDR3 is TGTGCCAGCAGCTTGGAGAGAGCTAACTATGGCTACACCTTC.